The next 21 T cell receptor beta chains were all read from a single sample in a study of T cell repertoires in cytomegalovirus infection. TCRdb re-derived calls from the reads in MiXCR, one entry per CDR3 protein. The sample includes roughly 570,000 distinct CDR3 sequences, approximately 40% of them seen just once. No antigens are known for them. The sample consisted of cultured PBMCs, taken from culture after CMV antigen stimulation. Receptor source: a human donor in good health (CMV status not recorded). Some clones in this sample may be carry-over from other donors' samples.

This clonotype was recorded a few times. The chain couples TRBV7-6 to TRBJ2-1, with D maybe TRBD2 (5 bases). CDR1 SGHVS and CDR2 FNYEAQ come from the germline V gene. V lost 6 bases, J lost 4 bases, and 7 bases lay in between. The CDR3 has 12 residues. The CDR3 loop is CASSAGYNEQFF. The CDR3 DNA follows: TGTGCCAGCAGTGCGGGTTACAATGAGCAGTTCTTC. Full variable domain (remainder filled in from reference TRBV7-6 and TRBJ2-1): GAGVSQSPRYKVTKRGQDVALRCDPISGHVSLYWYRQALGQGPEFLTYFNYEAQQDKSGLPNDRFSAERPEGSISTLTIQRTEQRDSAMYRCASSAGYNEQFFGPGTRLTVL.

This clonotype was counted between two and nine times. The rearrangement links TRBV11-2 to TRBJ1-4, with D tentatively TRBD1 (5 bases). The CDR3 sequence is 15 residues long. Germline values: CDR1 SGHAT, CDR2 FQNNGV. V was cut by 5 bases and J by 5 bases, with 15 bases left in between. The chain's CDR3 is CASSARLGLNEKLFF. The CDR3 DNA sequence: TGTGCCAGCAGCGCGAGACTGGGGCTAAATGAAAAACTGTTTTTT.

This sequence joins TRBV20-1 and TRBJ2-3; 11 bases fit TRBD2. Trimming removed 1 base from V and 6 bases from J; junction bases left unmatched: 15. Germline values: CDR1 DFQATT, CDR2 SNEGSKA (reference sequence). This CDR3 has 18 residues. This CDR3 reads CSARVGLAGGPTGDTQYF. The CDR3 DNA sequence: TGCAGTGCTAGAGTAGGTCTAGCGGGGGGTCCAACTGGGGATACGCAGTATTTT.

This clonotype has only a few counts. V gene TRBV11-2 combines with J gene TRBJ2-7; TRBD2 matches 7 bases. V lost 4 bases to trimming and J lost 4 bases; unmatched junction nucleotides: 7. CDR1 and CDR2 from the germline V gene are SGHAT and FQNNGV. CDR3 length: 14 amino acids. CDR3 in DNA: TGTGCCAGCAGCTCCCGGGAGGACTCATACGAGCAGTACTTC. Translation gives CASSSREDSYEQYF. Drawing the rest from reference TRBV11-2 and TRBJ2-7, the complete variable domain is EAGVAQSPRYKIIEKRQSVAFWCNPISGHATLYWYQQILGQGPKLLIQFQNNGVVDDSQLPKDRFSAERLKGVDSTLKIQPAKLEDSAVYLCASSSREDSYEQYFGPGTRLTVT.

This chain joins TRBV10-3 and TRBJ1-2; 7 nucleotides line up with TRBD1. The CDR3 runs 14 residues. Germline V CDR1 and CDR2: ENHRY, SYGVKD. Germline trimming cut 5 bases from V and 8 bases from J; bases unmatched to any gene: 11. CDR3 sequence reads: CAISPTGPAGGYTF. CDR3 bases: TGTGCCATCAGTCCGACAGGGCCAGCTGGAGGCTACACCTTC.

V gene TRBV20-1 combines with J gene TRBJ2-1, with 8 bases matching TRBD2. The CDR3 is made up of 15 amino acids. Germline-derived CDR1 and CDR2 are DFQATT and SNEGSKA (reference sequence). After removal of 2 bases from V and 4 bases from J, the junction contained 7 bases not matched to a gene. The CDR3 nucleotides read TGCAGTGCTAGATCCGGGAGGGCCGGGTACAATGAGCAGTTCTTC. Amino acids: CSARSGRAGYNEQFF.

This clonotype was counted at least ten times. The chain is built from TRBV7-2 and TRBJ1-1; D unresolved. The CDR3 is made up of 13 amino acids. Trimming shortened V by 5 bases and J by 2 bases, and 9 bases separated the two germline ends. CDR1 and CDR2 (germline): SGHTA, FQGNSA. CDR3: CASSLTTNTEAFF. CDR3 DNA: TGTGCCAGCAGCCTCACAACCAACACTGAAGCTTTCTTT. Full variable domain (outside the CDR3, taken from reference TRBV7-2 and TRBJ1-1): GAGVSQSPSNKVTEKGKDVELRCDPISGHTALYWYRQSLGQGLEFLIYFQGNSAPDKSGLPSDRFSAERTGGSVSTLTIQRTQQEDSAVYLCASSLTTNTEAFFGQGTRLTVV.

The chain employs TRBV7-6 and TRBJ1-6; 7 bases are a match to TRBD1. The ends lost 5 bases at V and 9 bases at J; junction bases unmatched: 10. This CDR3 contains 15 residues. The germline gives CDR1 SGHVS, CDR2 FNYEAQ. Written as DNA, the CDR3 is TGTGCCAGCAGCCCCGGGACAGTAATTTCTTCACCCCTCCACTTT. Translation: CASSPGTVISSPLHF.

This clonotype was seen a handful of times. The chain carries TRBV7-9 and TRBJ1-4; weak D call: TRBD1 (6 bases). CDR3 size: 15 residues. Trimming removed 5 bases from V and 4 bases from J, with 14 bases in between. Germline V lookup: CDR1 SEHNR, CDR2 FQNEAQ (reference sequence). This chain's CDR3 is CASSIYGGVNEKLFF. The CDR3 DNA reads TGTGCCAGCAGCATTTACGGGGGCGTTAATGAAAAACTGTTTTTT.

This clonotype was found a few times. This chain links TRBV7-2 with TRBJ1-1; possible D gene TRBD1, 6 bases. The CDR3 has 14 residues. Germline loops: CDR1 SGHTA, CDR2 FQGNSA. V was trimmed by 5 bases and J by 1 base, leaving 11 bases between them. The CDR3 loop is CASSPQGPNTEAFF. CDR3 bases: TGTGCCAGCAGCCCACAGGGCCCGAACACTGAAGCTTTCTTT.

This clonotype was seen just once. The gene calls are TRBV4-1 and TRBJ2-1; 7 bases map to TRBD2. The CDR3 runs to 14 residues. Germline V lookup: CDR1 MGHRA, CDR2 YSYEKL. The junction had 6 bases not matched to a gene; V was cut back by 0 bases and J by 10 bases. The CDR3 sequence is CASSQDSGGVEQFF. CDR3 in DNA: TGCGCCAGCAGCCAAGACTCGGGAGGAGTCGAGCAGTTCTTC.

The chain uses TRBV19 and TRBJ2-5; 8 positions agree with TRBD1. Germline CDR1 is LNHDA and CDR2 is SQIVND (reference sequence). This CDR3 region has 13 residues. Trimming cost V 8 bases and J 3 bases; bases outside gene matches: 5. In nucleotides, the CDR3 is TGTGCCAGTGGATCGACAGGGGAAGAGACCCAGTACTTC. Amino acids: CASGSTGEETQYF.

The chain links TRBV27 to TRBJ1-4; D perhaps matches TRBD1 (5 bases). Germline V lookup: CDR1 MNHEY, CDR2 SMNVEV (reference sequence). Deletions cut 5 bases from V and 7 bases from J, with 11 bases between. The CDR3 has 13 residues. CDR3: CASSRGWGEKLFF. The CDR3 region has the DNA TGTGCCAGCAGTAGGGGATGGGGTGAAAAACTGTTTTTT.

The V gene is TRBV6-7, the J gene TRBJ1-5; D is perhaps TRBD1 (6 bases). TRBV6-7 is an ORF, and what it does is uncertain. Trimming shortened V by 2 bases and J by 7 bases, and 27 bases separated the two germline ends. This CDR3 spans 19 amino acids. The CDR3 loop reads CASSYQQEPLQGECQPQHF. CDR3 DNA: TGTGCCAGCAGTTACCAACAGGAGCCCCTACAGGGTGAGTGCCAGCCCCAGCATTTT.

CDR3 sequence reads: CAISTDRGDGYTF. In DNA, the CDR3 is TGTGCCATCAGTACCGACAGGGGTGATGGCTACACCTTC. The gene calls are TRBV10-3 and TRBJ1-2; 8 bases match TRBD1. Germline-derived CDR1 and CDR2 are ENHRY and SYGVKD. The CDR3 spans 13 residues. J was trimmed by 6 bases and V by 5 bases; bases with no gene match: 5.

This sequence joins TRBV19 and TRBJ2-1, with D perhaps TRBD1 (7 bases). Germline values: CDR1 LNHDA, CDR2 SQIVND (reference sequence). This CDR3 has 13 amino acids. Trimming took 4 bases from V and 6 from J, leaving 10 bases between them. CDR3 loop: CASSTQGGNEQFF. DNA for the CDR3: TGTGCCAGTAGTACGCAGGGGGGCAATGAGCAGTTCTTC.

The genes are TRBV20-1 and TRBJ2-1, with D possibly TRBD2 on 6 matching bases. The V gene's germline CDR1 is DFQATT and CDR2 SNEGSKA (reference sequence). V was pared by 5 bases and J by 6 bases, with 14 bases between. This CDR3 spans 13 amino acids. CDR3 residues: CSARGMGVNEQFF. The CDR3, as DNA: TGCAGTGCTCGGGGGATGGGGGTCAATGAGCAGTTCTTC.

The chain combines TRBV7-8 with TRBJ2-7, with D perhaps TRBD2 (6 bases). V gave up 8 bases and J gave up 0 bases, with 14 bases separating them. This CDR3 has 14 amino acids. Germline values: CDR1 SGHVS, CDR2 FQNEAQ. CDR3 residues: CASQGLGLSYEQYF. CDR3 in DNA: TGTGCCAGCCAGGGTCTGGGACTCTCCTACGAGCAGTACTTC. Using reference TRBV7-8 and TRBJ2-7 for the parts outside the CDR3, the full variable domain is GAGVSQSPRYKVAKRGQDVALRCDPISGHVSLFWYQQALGQGPEFLTYFQNEAQLDKSGLPSDRFFAERPEGSVSTLKIQRTQQEDSAVYLCASQGLGLSYEQYFGPGTRLTVT.

The chain combines TRBV28 with TRBJ1-1; 9 bases fit TRBD1. V shed 6 bases, J shed 0 bases, and the junction held 11 bases outside the gene matches. This CDR3 spans 17 amino acids. Germline V gene sequence: CDR1 MDHEN, CDR2 SYDVKM. The CDR3 nucleotides are TGTGCCAGCAGCTGGACAGGGGACAGCCGACTGAACACTGAAGCTTTCTTT. This codes for CASSWTGDSRLNTEAFF.

The gene calls are TRBV5-1 and TRBJ2-5; tentatively, D is TRBD1 (6 bases). The germline gives CDR1 SGHRS, CDR2 YFSETQ. V gave up 0 bases and J gave up 5 bases, with 11 bases separating them. The CDR3 consists of 14 residues. In nucleotides, the CDR3 is TGCGCCAGCAGCTTGGACAGGGTGAGGGAGACCCAGTACTTC. Amino acid sequence: CASSLDRVRETQYF.

This clonotype was picked up many times. The genes are TRBV12-3 or TRBV12-4 and TRBJ1-4; 7 bases agree with TRBD1. V was clipped by 4 bases and J by 4 bases; unmatched bases: 9. The CDR3 runs 16 residues. CDR3 protein: CASSSPEGQHNEKLFF. Written as DNA, the CDR3 is TGTGCCAGCAGTTCTCCGGAGGGACAGCATAATGAAAAACTGTTTTTT.